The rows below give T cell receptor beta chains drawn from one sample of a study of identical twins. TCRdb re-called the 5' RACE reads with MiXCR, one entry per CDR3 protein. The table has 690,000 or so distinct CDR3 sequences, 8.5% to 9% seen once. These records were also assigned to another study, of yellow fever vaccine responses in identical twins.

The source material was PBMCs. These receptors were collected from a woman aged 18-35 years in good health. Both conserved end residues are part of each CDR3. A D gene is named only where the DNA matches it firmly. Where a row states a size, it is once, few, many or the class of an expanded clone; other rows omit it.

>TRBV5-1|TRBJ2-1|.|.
TGCGCCAGCAGCCTTAGTACCGGGTTCCATTACAATGAGCAGTTCTTC
CASSLSTGFHYNEQFF
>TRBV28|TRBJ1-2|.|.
TGTGCCAGCAGTTTACTAGAATCAGACTATGGCTACACCTTC
CASSLLESDYGYTF
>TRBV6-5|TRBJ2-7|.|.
TGTGCCAGCAGTTACTCCAGGGGAGTCTCCTACGAGCAGTACTTC
CASSYSRGVSYEQYF
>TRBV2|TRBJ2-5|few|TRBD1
TGTGCCAGCAGTCGATTAATTGACCGGACAGGGATGACCCAGTACTTC
CASSRLIDRTGMTQYF
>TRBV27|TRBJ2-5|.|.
TGTGCCAGCAGCCCTGTCGGGGGAATAGGGGCAGAGACCCAGTACTTC
CASSPVGGIGAETQYF
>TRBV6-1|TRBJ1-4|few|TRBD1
TGTGCCAGCAGGAAGACAGGGGGTTCTGAAAAACTGTTTTTT
CASRKTGGSEKLFF
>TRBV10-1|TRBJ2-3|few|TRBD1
TGCGCCAGCAGGTCCGGGACAGGGGGCACAGATACGCAGTATTTT
CASRSGTGGTDTQYF
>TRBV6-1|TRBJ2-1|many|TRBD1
TGTGCCAGCAGTTCACAGGGGTATGAGCAGTTCTTC
CASSSQGYEQFF
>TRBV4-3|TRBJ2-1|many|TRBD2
TGCGCCAGCAGCCGGGGACTAGCGGATTACAATGAGCAGTTCTTC
CASSRGLADYNEQFF
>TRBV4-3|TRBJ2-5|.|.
TGCGCCAGCAGCGAAGGGGTGACCCTGGGTGGTGAGCAATGGGAGACCCAGTACTTC
CASSEGVTLGGEQWETQYF
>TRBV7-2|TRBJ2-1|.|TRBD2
TGTGCCAGCAGCTTAGTGGCGCTAGCGGGAGGGAATGAGCAGTTCTTC
CASSLVALAGGNEQFF
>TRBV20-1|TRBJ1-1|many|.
TGCAGTGCTAGAGGCTCAGTCACTGAAGCTTTCTTT
CSARGSVTEAFF
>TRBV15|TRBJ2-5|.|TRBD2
TGTGCCACCAGCAGAGACCAAGCGGGGCCACAAGAGACCCAGTACTTC
CATSRDQAGPQETQYF
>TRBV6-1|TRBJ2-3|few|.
TGTGCCAGCAGCCCCTCCTTAAAGGGTACGCAGTATTTT
CASSPSLKGTQYF
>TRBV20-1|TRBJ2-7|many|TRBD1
TGCAGTGCAAACGACAGGGTAGGATCCTACGAGCAGTACTTC
CSANDRVGSYEQYF
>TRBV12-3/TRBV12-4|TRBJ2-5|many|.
TGTGCCAGCAGGGGCTTCTTAGAGACCCAGTACTTC
CASRGFLETQYF
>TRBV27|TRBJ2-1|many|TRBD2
TGTGCCAGCAGTTTACGAGGAGCGGGGAGGGCCAACACCTACAATGAGCAGTTCTTC
CASSLRGAGRANTYNEQFF
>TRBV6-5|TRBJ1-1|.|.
TGTGCCAGCAGTTCCGGGACAATGAGGAAAGGGGCTTTCTTT
CASSSGTMRKGAFF
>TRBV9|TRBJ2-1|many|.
TGTGCCAGCAGCGTTGGGGGTCGGGATGAGCAGTTCTTC
CASSVGGRDEQFF
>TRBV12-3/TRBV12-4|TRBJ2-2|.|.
TGTGCCAGCATTATCAGAGGGGGGGCGAGAACCGGGGAGCTGTTTTTT
CASIIRGGARTGELFF
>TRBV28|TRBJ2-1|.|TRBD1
TGTGCCAGCAGCCAACAGGGGAGTGAGCAGTTCTTC
CASSQQGSEQFF
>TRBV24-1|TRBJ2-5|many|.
TGTGCCACCAGTGATTACTCCGGGACCCAGTACTTC
CATSDYSGTQYF
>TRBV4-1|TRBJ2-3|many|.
TGCGCCAGCCCTCTGTTCGATACGCAGTATTTT
CASPLFDTQYF
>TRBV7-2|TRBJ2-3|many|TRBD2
TGTGCCAGCAGCTTAGTTGGGACTAGCGGGAGTGCAGATACGCAGTATTTT
CASSLVGTSGSADTQYF
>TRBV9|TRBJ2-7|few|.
TGTGCCAGCAGCGTAGGGGACGAGCAGTACTTC
CASSVGDEQYF
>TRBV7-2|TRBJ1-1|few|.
TGTGCCAGCAGCTTAGCGCGGCCCGGGGTGAACACTGAAGCTTTCTTT
CASSLARPGVNTEAFF
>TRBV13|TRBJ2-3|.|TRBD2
TGTGCCAGCTGCTTTTTTGTCTCCAGCGGGGGGGCTTTAGATACGCAGTATTTT
CASCFFVSSGGALDTQYF
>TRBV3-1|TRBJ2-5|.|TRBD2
TGTGCCAGCAGCCCCGGGACTAGCGGGTTTGAGACCCAGTACTTC
CASSPGTSGFETQYF
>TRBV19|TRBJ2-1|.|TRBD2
TGTGCCAGTAGTACTAGCGGGAGGACCAATGAGCAGTTCTTC
CASSTSGRTNEQFF
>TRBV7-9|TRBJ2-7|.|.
TGTGCCAGCAGCTTAGAAACAGCACGCGAGCAGTACTTC
CASSLETAREQYF
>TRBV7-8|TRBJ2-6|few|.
TGTGCCAGCAGCTACGCCCCCGGGGGGCTCTCTGGGGCCAACGTCCTGACTTTC
CASSYAPGGLSGANVLTF
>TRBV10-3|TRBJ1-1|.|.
TGTGCCATCAGTGGAGAGGTATTGGGCACTGAAGCTTTCTTT
CAISGEVLGTEAFF
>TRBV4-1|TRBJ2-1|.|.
TGCGCCAGCAGCCAAGACCACAGCTACAATGAGCAGTTCTTC
CASSQDHSYNEQFF
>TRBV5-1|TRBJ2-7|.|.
TGCGCCAGCAGCTTGGCCGGTGTGCAGACCTACGAGCAGTACTTC
CASSLAGVQTYEQYF
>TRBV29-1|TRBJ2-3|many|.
TGCAGCGTTTCTAGCGAAAGCACAGATACGCAGTATTTT
CSVSSESTDTQYF
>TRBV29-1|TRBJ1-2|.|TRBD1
TGCAGCGTTGAAGGGACAGGGACTAACTATGGCTACACCTTC
CSVEGTGTNYGYTF
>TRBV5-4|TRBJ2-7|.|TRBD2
TGTGCCAGCAGTCCGAAAGCGGGAGTAAAGAGATACGAGCAGTACTTC
CASSPKAGVKRYEQYF
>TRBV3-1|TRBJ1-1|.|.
TGTGCCAGCAGCCAAATGGACAGAAGTCCTGAAGCTTTCTTT
CASSQMDRSPEAFF
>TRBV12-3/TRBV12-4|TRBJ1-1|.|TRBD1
TGTGCCAGCAGTTTCGGACAGGGAAACTCTGAAGCTTTCTTT
CASSFGQGNSEAFF
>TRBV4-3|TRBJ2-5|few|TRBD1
TGCGCCAGCAGCCGGACAGGGGGAAATTTGGAGACCCAGTACTTC
CASSRTGGNLETQYF
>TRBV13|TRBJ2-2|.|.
TGTGCCAGCAGCTCGACTAGTGGAAGACTGAACACCGGGGAGCTGTTTTTT
CASSSTSGRLNTGELFF
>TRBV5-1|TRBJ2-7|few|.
TGCGCCAGCAGCTTGTTCCCTATGGGTCAGCTCTCCTACGAGCAGTACTTC
CASSLFPMGQLSYEQYF
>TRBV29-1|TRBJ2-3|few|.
TGCAGCGTTGTCTCTCACGCAGGGAAAGCCGGTACGCAGTATTTT
CSVVSHAGKAGTQYF
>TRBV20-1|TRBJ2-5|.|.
TGCAGTGCTAGTGGTCCCCAAGAGACCCAGTACTTC
CSASGPQETQYF
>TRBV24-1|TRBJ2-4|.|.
TGTGCCACCAGTGATTTGGAAAACATTCAGTACTTC
CATSDLENIQYF
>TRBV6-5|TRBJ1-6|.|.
TGTGCCAGCAAAAAAGGGGGTTCACCCCTCCACTTT
CASKKGGSPLHF
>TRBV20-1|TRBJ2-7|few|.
TGCAGTGCTAGGGGCGATAGTGGCTGGGACTCCTACGAGCAGTACTTC
CSARGDSGWDSYEQYF
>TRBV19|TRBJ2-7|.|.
TGTGCCAGTAGTACCCCATACCCAGGGTATGGCTACGAGCAGTACTTC
CASSTPYPGYGYEQYF
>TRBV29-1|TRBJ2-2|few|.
TGCAGCGTCCGCGGACATACCGGGGAGCTGTTTTTT
CSVRGHTGELFF
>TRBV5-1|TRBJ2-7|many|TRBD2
TGCGCCAGCAGCTTGGCTTCACTAGCGGAGTCCTACGAGCAGTACTTC
CASSLASLAESYEQYF
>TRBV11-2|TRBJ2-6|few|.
TGTGCCAGCAGCTTAGTGGGGGGCGCATTAACTGGGGCCAACGTCCTGACTTTC
CASSLVGGALTGANVLTF
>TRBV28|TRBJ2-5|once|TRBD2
TGTGCCAGCAGTTTCCGGACTAGCGCCCAGACCCAGTACTTC
CASSFRTSAQTQYF
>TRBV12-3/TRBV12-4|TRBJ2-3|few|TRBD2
TGTGCCAGCACGGGGACTAGCGGGAGTGGGAATACGCAGTATTTT
CASTGTSGSGNTQYF
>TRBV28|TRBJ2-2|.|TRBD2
TGTGCCAGCAGTTGGACTAGCGCGAACACCGGGGAGCTGTTTTTT
CASSWTSANTGELFF
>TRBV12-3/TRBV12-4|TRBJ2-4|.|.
TGTGCCAGCAGTTTAGCAGGGGCGCGGAAAAACATTCAGTACTTC
CASSLAGARKNIQYF